This T cell receptor (beta chain) was found in a study of regulatory T cells in long-lasting Graves disease. This clonotype was recorded at least ten times. Trimming removed 2 bases from V and 0 bases from J; junction bases left unmatched: 2. There are 15 residues in the CDR3. In germline, CDR1 is SGHTA, CDR2 FQGNSA. Construction of the TCR beta libraries employed iRepertoire HTBI primers in conjunction with Arm-PCR of CDR3 regions. MiXCR was run by TCRdb on the multiplex PCR reads, yielding one entry per CDR3 protein. The table records about 470,000 distinct CDR3 sequences, about a sixth of them present only once. As for time point: newly diagnosed GD, antithyroid drugs for less than 3 months. PBMCs were the source of the RNA used for TCR sequencing. The same sample was also used in a study of T cells in Graves' hyperthyroidism and ophthalmopathy. That source notes: HTBI primers were used for first-round RT-PCR of the TCR CDR3.

The sample here was peripheral blood mononuclear cells (PBMCs), taken at new diagnosis, from a patient treated with antithyroid drugs. The chain combines TRBV7-2 with TRBJ2-3; 7 positions match TRBD2. This TCR came from a man aged 40-50 years with Graves disease. The CDR3, as DNA: TGTGCCAGCAGCTTACGGGGGGTGAGCACAGATACGCAGTATTTT. Its protein product is CASSLRGVSTDTQYF.